These 2 T cell receptor beta chains originate from one sample sequenced in a study of shared clonotypes between healthy human individuals. Only in-frame clones appear in the TCRdb table, and some are missing; sequencing was by immunoSEQ multiplex PCR. The table records some 2,500,000 clones, 93% of them present only once. Sequenced sample: naive CD4+ T cells from PBMCs. The subset denotes: CD45RA+ positively selected. These receptors came from a young man in good health. Some clones in this sample may be carry-over from other donors' samples.

The chain couples TRBV30 to TRBJ1-1; TRBD1 agrees at 8 bases. V was pared by 7 bases and J by 1 base, with 2 bases of the junction left unmatched. Germline V gene data show CDR1 as GTSNPN and CDR2 as SVGIG (reference sequence). The CDR3 sequence is 12 residues long. CDR3 coding DNA: TGTGCCTTGGGACAGGCGAACACTGAAGCTTTCTTT. Translating gives CALGQANTEAFF.

The chain's CDR3 is CASSLLSSAKNIQYF. The DNA for the CDR3 is TGTGCCAGCAGTTTACTTTCCTCGGCCAAAAACATTCAGTACTTC. The gene calls are TRBV27 and TRBJ2-4, with unresolved D. Looked up from germline, CDR1 is MNHEY and CDR2 is SMNVEV (reference sequence). The CDR3 length is 15 residues. Between the trimmed V and J ends, which lost 2 bases and 1 base, there was a span of 9 bases.